This T cell receptor (beta chain) was sequenced in a study of blood T cell repertoires in COVID-19. Donors in Cohort 3 counted as recovered after two negative PCRs, clearance, or symptom resolution. Only in-frame clones appear in the TCRdb table, and some are missing; sequencing was by immunoSEQ multiplex PCR. The table lists about 480,000 clones, approximately 87% of them singletons. The clonotype comes from a woman aged 40 to 50 who had recovered from COVID-19. Sequencing was done on a sample of PBMCs or T cells enriched from blood (not recorded which).

The CDR3 spells CSVFQAGNEKLFF. CDR3 DNA: TGCAGCGTTTTTCAAGCCGGTAATGAAAAACTGTTTTTT. The chain combines TRBV29-1 with TRBJ1-4, with unresolved D. This CDR3 spans 13 amino acids. CDR1 and CDR2 (germline): SQVTM, ANQGSEA. The V gene lost 5 bases and the J gene lost 4 bases, with 11 bases spanning the gap.